The 4 T cell receptor beta chains in this list originate from one sample, sequenced in a study of identical twins (dated by TCRdb to about 2016). The library relied on 5' RACE. These reads were obtained on an Illumina HiSeq 2000. TCRdb passed the public sequencing reads through fastp at Q25 and MiXCR, retaining productive beta sequences. Every entry covers one CDR3 protein and lists the most common genes and DNA from its rows. The sample contains 280,000 or so distinct CDR3 sequences, approximately 8% of them found a single time. The top ten clonotypes cover less than 2.5% of the sample. This sample was also put to use in a study of yellow fever vaccine responses in identical twins.

Sequences were obtained from memory (CD45RO+) T cells sorted from blood. The cell subset or site label, as the study defines it: CD45RO+ enriched T cells. The receptor set was obtained from a woman under 30 in good health.

This clonotype occurred many times. The chain joins TRBV19 to TRBJ1-5, with a tentative D call TRBD1 (5 bases). Trimming stripped 7 bases from V and 2 bases from J, with 15 bases between. Per germline, CDR1 LNHDA and CDR2 SQIVND (reference sequence). CDR3 length: 15 amino acids. The CDR3 nucleotides are TGTGCCAGTACCTCGGGGGGGGTAGGCAATCAGCCCCAGCATTTT. Protein: CASTSGGVGNQPQHF.

The chain combines TRBV20-1 with TRBJ1-2; no reliable D call. The ends were cut back, 6 bases at V and 2 bases at J, with 13 bases in the middle. The CDR3 runs to 13 residues. Germline CDR1 is DFQATT and CDR2 is SNEGSKA (reference sequence). DNA for the CDR3: TGCAGTGCCACCACAACAGAGAACTATGGCTACACCTTC. Encoded protein: CSATTTENYGYTF.

The chain carries TRBV4-1 and TRBJ2-3; D remains unclear. The CDR3 contains 16 residues. V lost 4 bases, J lost 1 base, and 15 bases lay in between. Germline CDR1 and CDR2: MGHRA and YSYEKL. CDR3 region: CASSPLARAGTDTQYF. CDR3 coding DNA: TGCGCCAGCAGCCCATTAGCTCGGGCTGGCACAGATACGCAGTATTTT.

The genes are TRBV24-1 and TRBJ1-2; D perhaps matches TRBD1 (6 bases). The germline V gene encodes CDR1 KGHDR and CDR2 SFDVKD. V dropped 3 bases and J dropped 8 bases, with 12 bases sitting between them. The CDR3 has 13 residues. The DNA of the CDR3 is TGTGCCACCAGTGATCAGTCGGGACACGGCTACACCTTC. Translating gives CATSDQSGHGYTF.